Listed here are 24 T cell receptor beta chains from one sample, sequenced in a study of T cells after yellow fever vaccination. TCRdb re-called the 5' RACE reads with MiXCR, one entry per CDR3 protein. The table includes hundreds of thousands of distinct CDR3 sequences, approximately 18% detected once. Sequencing was performed on PBMCs, taken before the yellow fever booster vaccination. The source of these receptors is a man younger than 30 who received the YFV17D yellow fever vaccine.

J is TRBJ2-5 and V is TRBV20-1; D might be TRBD1 or TRBD2, each matching 5 bases. Per germline, CDR1 DFQATT and CDR2 SNEGSKA (reference sequence). Trimming took 6 bases from V and 11 from J, leaving 13 bases between them. This CDR3 contains 10 residues. In DNA, the CDR3 is TGCAGTGCCGGGACGACCGGGCAGTACTTC. As protein: CSAGTTGQYF.

As for this clonotype: A junction end diverges from the germline sequence, so it may reflect a read error. The J gene is TRBJ2-5, the V gene TRBV5-1; 9 nucleotides agree with TRBD1. The germline V gene encodes CDR1 SGHRS and CDR2 YFSETQ. The CDR3 runs 14 residues. CDR3 sequence reads: CASSKGTGQENQYF. The CDR3, as DNA: TGCGCCAGCAGCAAAGGGACAGGGCAAGAGAACCAGTACTTC.

This clonotype has more than one count but fewer than ten. This sequence joins TRBV6-6 and TRBJ2-7; 9 nucleotides align to TRBD1. Germline lookup yields CDR1 MNHNY and CDR2 SVGAGI (reference sequence). The CDR3 loop spans 14 amino acids. V was clipped by 5 bases and J by 4 bases; unmatched bases: 6. CDR3 protein: CASSAGQGGYEQYV. CDR3 in DNA: TGTGCCAGCAGTGCGGGACAGGGAGGATACGAGCAGTACGTC.

This rearrangement joins TRBV6-2 or TRBV6-3 to TRBJ2-7; 7 positions match TRBD2. This CDR3 region has 15 residues. Germline lookup yields CDR1 MNHEY and CDR2 SVGEGT. Germline trimming cut 2 bases from V and 7 bases from J; bases unmatched to any gene: 11. CDR3 nucleotide sequence: TGTGCCAGCAGTTACGGGAGCGGGGTGTCGGAAGAGCAGTACTTC. Its translation is CASSYGSGVSEEQYF.

V gene TRBV29-1 combines with J gene TRBJ2-5, with D tentatively TRBD2 (5 bases). This CDR3 is built from 13 residues. From germline, CDR1 is SQVTM and CDR2 ANQGSEA. The V gene lost 6 bases and the J gene lost 2 bases, with 13 bases spanning the gap. The CDR3 DNA sequence: TGCAGCGTCTCCTCCGGGGTTCAAGAGACCCAGTACTTC. Translation: CSVSSGVQETQYF.

This clonotype has a handful of counts. V and J are TRBV4-1 and TRBJ2-6; D gene unclear. Germline assignment: CDR1 MGHRA and CDR2 YSYEKL. The V gene lost 1 base and the J gene lost 0 bases, with 7 bases spanning the gap. The CDR3 length is 16 residues. The CDR3 coding sequence is TGCGCCAGCAGCCAAGGTGCTATCTCTGGGGCCAACGTCCTGACTTTC. Its protein product is CASSQGAISGANVLTF.

This chain connects TRBV7-3 to TRBJ2-7; possible D gene TRBD2, 6 bases. The CDR3 extends over 15 amino acids. V shed 5 bases and J shed 3 bases, with 17 bases lying between them. Germline lookup yields CDR1 SGHTA and CDR2 FQGTGA. The CDR3 reads CASSPIGGQGYEQYF. The DNA of the CDR3 is TGTGCCAGCAGCCCCATCGGAGGGCAGGGCTACGAGCAGTACTTC.

The DNA for the CDR3 is TGCAGTGCTAGGGGGGCAGGGATGGATGGCTACACCTTC. Residues: CSARGAGMDGYTF. The chain couples TRBV20-1 to TRBJ1-2; possible D gene TRBD1, 6 bases. Trimming cost V 3 bases and J 6 bases, with 14 bases left between them. This CDR3 has 13 residues. Germline V gives CDR1 DFQATT, CDR2 SNEGSKA (reference sequence).

This chain uses TRBV7-6 with TRBJ2-5, with a tentative D call TRBD1 (6 bases). CDR3 size: 15 residues. Germline V gene sequence: CDR1 SGHVS, CDR2 FNYEAQ. The V end was cut by 5 bases, the J end by 2 bases, with 15 bases between. CDR3 coding DNA: TGTGCCAGCAGCCCCGCCGGGACAACTCAAGAGACCCAGTACTTC. Its protein product is CASSPAGTTQETQYF. Full variable domain (missing parts from reference TRBV7-6 and TRBJ2-5): GAGVSQSPRYKVTKRGQDVALRCDPISGHVSLYWYRQALGQGPEFLTYFNYEAQQDKSGLPNDRFSAERPEGSISTLTIQRTEQRDSAMYRCASSPAGTTQETQYFGPGTRLLVL.

Only a few counts were recorded for this clonotype. This chain joins TRBV12-3 or TRBV12-4 and TRBJ2-3; 9 bases line up with TRBD2. The CDR3 spans 13 residues. V gave up 5 bases and J gave up 5 bases; unmatched junction bases: 2. DNA of the CDR3: TGTGCCAGCAGTGCTAGCGGGGTAGATACGCAGTATTTT. It yields the protein CASSASGVDTQYF.

V and J are TRBV14 and TRBJ1-5, with 8 bases lining up with TRBD1. The J segment lost 4 bases and the V segment lost 5 bases, leaving 10 bases of the junction unmatched. The CDR3 spans 16 residues. Germline CDR1 SGHDN, CDR2 FVKESK. In DNA form, the CDR3 reads TGTGCCAGCAGCGGCCGCCCGGACAGGGTGAATCAGCCCCAGCATTTT. It specifies CASSGRPDRVNQPQHF. The full variable domain, completed using reference TRBV14 and TRBJ1-5, is EAGVTQFPSHSVIEKGQTVTLRCDPISGHDNLYWYRRVMGKEIKFLLHFVKESKQDESGMPNNRFLAERTGGTYSTLKVQPAELEDSGVYFCASSGRPDRVNQPQHFGDGTRLSIL.

The gene calls are TRBV10-3 and TRBJ2-3; 9 nucleotides align to TRBD2. Germline CDR1 and CDR2: ENHRY and SYGVKD. The trim removed 6 bases at V and 4 bases at J, leaving 8 bases unmatched. The CDR3 loop spans 15 amino acids. The CDR3 DNA sequence: TGTGCCATCAGCGATAGCGGGGGTAGCGCAGATACGCAGTATTTT. Translating it yields CAISDSGGSADTQYF.

CDR3 residues: CASSPGIAEQYF. For the CDR3, the DNA is TGTGCCAGTAGTCCAGGGATTGCCGAGCAGTACTTC. This chain joins TRBV19 and TRBJ2-7; TRBD1 might be the D (5 bases). The V gene lost 5 bases and the J gene lost 6 bases, with 11 bases spanning the gap. Germline CDR1 LNHDA, CDR2 SQIVND (reference sequence). This CDR3 is built from 12 residues.

The chain is built from TRBV6-6 and TRBJ1-6; 9 bases align to TRBD1. J gave up 6 bases and V 6 bases, and 12 bases lay outside the gene matches. The CDR3 is 17 amino acids. In germline, CDR1 is MNHNY, CDR2 SVGAGI (reference sequence). The DNA for the CDR3 is TGTGCCAGCAGGCCAACAGGGGGCATATTGAGTAATTCACCCCTCCACTTT. Residues: CASRPTGGILSNSPLHF.

This clonotype occurred a few times. This chain connects TRBV7-9 to TRBJ1-1; perhaps TRBD1 as D (5 bases). V lost 7 bases, J lost 10 bases, and 16 bases lay in between. The CDR3 extends over 12 amino acids. CDR1 and CDR2 from the germline V gene are SEHNR and FQNEAQ (reference sequence). CDR3 coding DNA: TGTGCCAGCAACTTCGGGGGTTCGGGAGCTTTCTTT. As protein: CASNFGGSGAFF.

This clonotype has just a few counts. This sequence joins TRBV6-1 and TRBJ2-5; TRBD1 agrees at 10 bases. CDR1 MNHNS and CDR2 SASEGT come from the germline V gene. J lost 5 bases, V lost 0 bases, and 3 bases had no gene match. The CDR3 covers 15 residues. For the CDR3, the DNA is TGTGCCAGCAGTGAAGCGACAGGGGGCGCGGAGACCCAGTACTTC. Its protein is CASSEATGGAETQYF.

The rearrangement links TRBV20-1 to TRBJ2-1; perhaps TRBD2 as D (6 bases). The CDR3 has 14 amino acids. Looked up from germline, CDR1 is DFQATT and CDR2 is SNEGSKA (reference sequence). CDR3 amino acids: CSAGGASSYNEQFF. DNA for the CDR3: TGCAGCGCGGGCGGGGCGAGCTCCTACAATGAGCAGTTCTTC.

This clonotype was observed a handful of times. The chain uses TRBV20-1 and TRBJ2-7, with 7 bases identical to TRBD1. From germline, CDR1 is DFQATT and CDR2 SNEGSKA (reference sequence). CDR3 size: 14 residues. V lost 0 bases, J lost 2 bases, and 4 bases stayed unmatched. The CDR3 DNA is TGCAGTGCTAGAGACCCTGGGACAGCCTACGAGCAGTACTTC. Protein: CSARDPGTAYEQYF.

In this sample, this clonotype turned up a few times. The chain links TRBV11-2 to TRBJ2-5, with 9 bases identical to TRBD2. Trimming removed 1 base from V and 6 bases from J; junction bases left unmatched: 9. The CDR3 is made up of 16 amino acids. Germline CDR1 SGHAT, CDR2 FQNNGV. CDR3 loop: CASSLGGGGARKTQYF. DNA of the CDR3: TGTGCCAGCAGCTTAGGCGGCGGGGGGGCCAGGAAGACCCAGTACTTC.

This sequence joins TRBV7-2 and TRBJ2-1; D is uncertain. The CDR3 totals 13 residues. V was clipped by 4 bases and J by 8 bases, with 12 bases between them. Germline V gene lookup returns CDR1 SGHTA and CDR2 FQGNSA. This chain's CDR3 is CASSSPYPHEQFF. DNA for the CDR3: TGTGCCAGCAGCTCCCCCTACCCCCATGAGCAGTTCTTC.

In this sample, this clonotype turned up a few times. This chain joins TRBV19 and TRBJ2-3; 10 nucleotides match TRBD2. Per germline, CDR1 LNHDA and CDR2 SQIVND (reference sequence). After removal of 5 bases from V and 1 base from J, the junction contained 12 bases not matched to a gene. The CDR3 loop spans 18 amino acids. The CDR3 spells CASSALLRLAGGTDTQYF. CDR3 nucleotide sequence: TGTGCCAGTAGTGCCCTTCTTCGGCTAGCGGGGGGCACAGATACGCAGTATTTT.

The chain combines TRBV5-1 with TRBJ2-7, with TRBD2 as a possible D gene (6 bases). CDR1 and CDR2 from the germline V gene are SGHRS and YFSETQ. The CDR3 length is 14 residues. V was trimmed by 7 bases and J by 6 bases, leaving 20 bases between them. The CDR3 reads CASVGGDLRSEQYF. The CDR3 DNA reads as TGCGCCAGCGTCGGAGGGGACCTACGGTCCGAGCAGTACTTC.

V and J are TRBV7-2 and TRBJ2-5, with D unclear. CDR1 SGHTA and CDR2 FQGNSA come from the germline V gene. V lost 4 bases and J lost 0, with 6 bases in between. This CDR3 has 13 residues. The CDR3 DNA sequence: TGTGCCAGCAGCTCCCAGTACCAAGAGACCCAGTACTTC. Translated, it gives CASSSQYQETQYF. Supplemented by reference TRBV7-2 and TRBJ2-5, the full variable domain reads GAGVSQSPSNKVTEKGKDVELRCDPISGHTALYWYRQSLGQGLEFLIYFQGNSAPDKSGLPSDRFSAERTGGSVSTLTIQRTQQEDSAVYLCASSSQYQETQYFGPGTRLLVL.

This clonotype was recorded a few times. This chain joins TRBV2 and TRBJ2-3, with a weak D call TRBD1 (5 bases). V gave up 2 bases and J gave up 2 bases, with 14 bases separating them. The CDR3 consists of 16 residues. Germline loops: CDR1 SNHLY, CDR2 FYNNEI. CDR3 DNA sequence: TGTGCCAGCAGTGAATTAAGGGGCCGACTCACAGATACGCAGTATTTT. It specifies CASSELRGRLTDTQYF. Looking up the rest from reference TRBV2 and TRBJ2-3 gives the full variable domain: EPEVTQTPSHQVTQMGQEVILRCVPISNHLYFYWYRQILGQKVEFLVSFYNNEISEKSEIFDDQFSVERPDGSNFTLKIRSTKLEDSAMYFCASSELRGRLTDTQYFGPGTRLTVL.